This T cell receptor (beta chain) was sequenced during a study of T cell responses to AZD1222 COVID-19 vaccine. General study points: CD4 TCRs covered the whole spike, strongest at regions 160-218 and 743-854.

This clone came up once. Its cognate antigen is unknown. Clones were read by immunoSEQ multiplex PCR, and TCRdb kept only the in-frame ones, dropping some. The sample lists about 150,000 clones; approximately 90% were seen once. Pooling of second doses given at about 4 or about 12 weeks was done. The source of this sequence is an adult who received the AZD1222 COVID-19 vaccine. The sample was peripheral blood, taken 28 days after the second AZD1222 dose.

The DNA for the CDR3 is TGTGCCAGCAGCCAAGAGGAGCGGAGGGATACGCAGTATTTT. It is translated as CASSQEERRDTQYF. The chain couples TRBV4-2 to TRBJ2-3, with D perhaps TRBD2 (5 bases). This CDR3 is built from 14 residues. Trimming removed 0 bases at V and 6 bases at J, with 10 bases between. Germline V lookup: CDR1 LGHNA, CDR2 YNFKEQ.